This T cell receptor beta chain originates from a study of control samples from healthy donors and cancer patients. Germline-derived CDR1 and CDR2 are SGHTA and FQGNSA. The CDR3 extends over 15 amino acids. Trimming left V 6 bases short and J 7 bases short, with 21 bases between. The method was immunoSEQ multiplex PCR; TCRdb's version includes in-frame clones alone and lacks a portion of them. The sample shows 95,000 to 150,000 clones, about 90% of them seen only once. The sequence came from a man aged 55-75 years in good health. The sample was blood. The chain employs TRBV7-2 and TRBJ1-2; D is unclear. The CDR3 region has the DNA TGTGCCAGCAGATCAAACGGAGCGAGCCCGGGTGGCTACACCTTC. Translation gives CASRSNGASPGGYTF.